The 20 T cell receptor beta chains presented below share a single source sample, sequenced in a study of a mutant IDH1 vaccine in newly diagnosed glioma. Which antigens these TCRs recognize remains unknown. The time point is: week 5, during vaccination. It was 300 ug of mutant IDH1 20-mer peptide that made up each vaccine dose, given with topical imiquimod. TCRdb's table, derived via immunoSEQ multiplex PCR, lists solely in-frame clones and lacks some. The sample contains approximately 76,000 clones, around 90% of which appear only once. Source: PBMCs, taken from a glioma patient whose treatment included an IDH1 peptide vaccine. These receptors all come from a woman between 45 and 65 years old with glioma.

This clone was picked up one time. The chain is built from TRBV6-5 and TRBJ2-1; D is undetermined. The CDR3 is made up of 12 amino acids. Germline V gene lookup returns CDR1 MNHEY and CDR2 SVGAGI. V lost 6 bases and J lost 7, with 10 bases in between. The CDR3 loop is CASRPGWNEQFF. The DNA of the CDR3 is TGTGCCAGCAGACCGGGCTGGAATGAGCAGTTCTTC.

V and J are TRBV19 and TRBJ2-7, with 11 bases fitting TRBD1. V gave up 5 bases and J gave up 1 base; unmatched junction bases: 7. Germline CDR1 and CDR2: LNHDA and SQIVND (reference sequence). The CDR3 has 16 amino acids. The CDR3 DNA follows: TGTGCCAGTAGTCCGCGGGACAGGGGGAGATCCTACGAGCAGTACTTC. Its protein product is CASSPRDRGRSYEQYF.

Here the CDR3 reads CASSVTGTDYEQYF. CDR3 in DNA: TGTGCCAGCAGTGTGACCGGGACAGACTACGAGCAGTACTTC. The rearrangement links TRBV6-1 to TRBJ2-5, with 7 bases lining up with TRBD1. The J call may be wrong; the DNA end is better matched by TRBJ2-7. The CDR3 consists of 14 residues. Germline V lookup: CDR1 MNHNS, CDR2 SASEGT.

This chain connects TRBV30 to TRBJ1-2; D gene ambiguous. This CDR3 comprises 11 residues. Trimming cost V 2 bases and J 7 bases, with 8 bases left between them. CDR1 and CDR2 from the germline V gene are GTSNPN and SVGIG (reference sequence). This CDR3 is CAWSPSSGYTF. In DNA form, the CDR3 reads TGTGCCTGGAGTCCCAGCTCTGGCTACACCTTC. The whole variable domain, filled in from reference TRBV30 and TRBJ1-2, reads SQTIHQWPATLVQPVGSPLSLECTVEGTSNPNLYWYRQAAGRGLQLLFYSVGIGQISSEVPQNLSASRPQDRQFILSSKKLLLSDSGFYLCAWSPSSGYTFGSGTRLTVV.

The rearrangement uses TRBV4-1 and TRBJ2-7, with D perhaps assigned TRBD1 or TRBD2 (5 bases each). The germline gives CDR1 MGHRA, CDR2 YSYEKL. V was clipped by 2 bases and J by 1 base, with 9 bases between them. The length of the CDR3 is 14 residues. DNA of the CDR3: TGCGCCAGCAGCCAAAGGGACGGATCCTACGAGCAGTACTTC. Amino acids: CASSQRDGSYEQYF.

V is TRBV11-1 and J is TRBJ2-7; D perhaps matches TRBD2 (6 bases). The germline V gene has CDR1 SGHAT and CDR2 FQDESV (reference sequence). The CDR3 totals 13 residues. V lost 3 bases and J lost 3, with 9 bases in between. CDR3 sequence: CASSLSSGYEQYF. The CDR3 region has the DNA TGTGCCAGCAGCTTGAGTAGCGGCTACGAGCAGTACTTC.

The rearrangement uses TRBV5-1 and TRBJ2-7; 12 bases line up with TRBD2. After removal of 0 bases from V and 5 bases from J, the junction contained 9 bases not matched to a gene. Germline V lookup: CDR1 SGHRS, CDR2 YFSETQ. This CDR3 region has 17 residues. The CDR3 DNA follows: TGCGCCAGCAGCTTGGATCGTCTGACTAGCGGGAGAGACGAGCAGTACTTC. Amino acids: CASSLDRLTSGRDEQYF.

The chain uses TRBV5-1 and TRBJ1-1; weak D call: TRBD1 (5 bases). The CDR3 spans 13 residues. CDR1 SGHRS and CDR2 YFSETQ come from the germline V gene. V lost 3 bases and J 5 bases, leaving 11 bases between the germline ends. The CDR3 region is CASSYRGPTEAFF. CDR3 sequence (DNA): TGCGCCAGCAGCTATCGGGGCCCTACTGAAGCTTTCTTT.

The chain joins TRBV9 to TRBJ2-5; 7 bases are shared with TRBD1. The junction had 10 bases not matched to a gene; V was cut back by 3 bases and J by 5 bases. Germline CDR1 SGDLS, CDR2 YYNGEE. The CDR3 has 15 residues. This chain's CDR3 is CASSATGPSWETQYF. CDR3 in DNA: TGTGCCAGCAGCGCGACAGGGCCGTCATGGGAGACCCAGTACTTC.

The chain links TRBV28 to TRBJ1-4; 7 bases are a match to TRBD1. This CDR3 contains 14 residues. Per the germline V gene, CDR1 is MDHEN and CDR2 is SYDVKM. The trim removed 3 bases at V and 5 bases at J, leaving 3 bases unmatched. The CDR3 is CASSLEGANEKLFF. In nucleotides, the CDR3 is TGTGCCAGCAGTTTGGAGGGGGCCAATGAAAAACTGTTTTTT.

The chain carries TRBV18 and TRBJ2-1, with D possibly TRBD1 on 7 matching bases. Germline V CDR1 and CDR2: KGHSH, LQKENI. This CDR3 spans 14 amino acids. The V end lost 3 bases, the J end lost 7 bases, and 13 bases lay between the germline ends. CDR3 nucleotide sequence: TGTGCCAGCTCACCCAGGGCAGGGGGGAATGAGCAGTTCTTC. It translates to CASSPRAGGNEQFF.

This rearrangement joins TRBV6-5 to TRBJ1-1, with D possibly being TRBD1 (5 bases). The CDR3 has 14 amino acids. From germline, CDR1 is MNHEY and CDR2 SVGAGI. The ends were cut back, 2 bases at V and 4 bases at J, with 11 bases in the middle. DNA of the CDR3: TGTGCCAGCAGTTACGGGCAGGGCGGCACTGAAGCTTTCTTT. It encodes CASSYGQGGTEAFF.

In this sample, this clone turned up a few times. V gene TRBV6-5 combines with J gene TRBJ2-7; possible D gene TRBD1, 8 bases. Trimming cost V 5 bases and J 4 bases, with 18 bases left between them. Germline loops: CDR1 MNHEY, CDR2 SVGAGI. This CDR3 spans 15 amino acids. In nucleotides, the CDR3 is TGTGCCAGCAGTCACGGACAGGGAGGGGGGTACGAGCAGTACTTC. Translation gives CASSHGQGGGYEQYF.

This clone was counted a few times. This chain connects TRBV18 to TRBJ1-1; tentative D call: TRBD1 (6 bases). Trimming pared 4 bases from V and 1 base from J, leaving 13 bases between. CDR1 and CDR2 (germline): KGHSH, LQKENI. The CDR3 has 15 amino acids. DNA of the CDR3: TGTGCCAGCTCACAGGTATCGGGACAGAACACTGAAGCTTTCTTT. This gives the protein CASSQVSGQNTEAFF. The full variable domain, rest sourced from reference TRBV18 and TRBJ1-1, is NAGVMQNPRHLVRRRGQEARLRCSPMKGHSHVYWYRQLPEEGLKFMVYLQKENIIDESGMPKERFSAEFPKEGPSILRIQQVVRGDSAAYFCASSQVSGQNTEAFFGQGTRLTVV.

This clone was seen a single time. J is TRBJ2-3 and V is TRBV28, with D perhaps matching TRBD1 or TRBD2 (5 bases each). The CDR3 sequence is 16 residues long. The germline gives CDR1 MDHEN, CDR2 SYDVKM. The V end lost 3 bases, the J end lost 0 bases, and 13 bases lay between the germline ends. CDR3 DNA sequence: TGTGCCAGCAGTTTCGGGGCCAGAAAGAGCACAGATACGCAGTATTTT. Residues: CASSFGARKSTDTQYF.

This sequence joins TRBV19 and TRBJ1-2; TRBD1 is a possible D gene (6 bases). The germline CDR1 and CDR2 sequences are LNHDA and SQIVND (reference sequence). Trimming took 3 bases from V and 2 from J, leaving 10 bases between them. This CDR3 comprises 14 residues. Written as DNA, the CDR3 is TGTGCCAGTAGTATCGGGGGCGCGAACTATGGCTACACCTTC. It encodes CASSIGGANYGYTF.

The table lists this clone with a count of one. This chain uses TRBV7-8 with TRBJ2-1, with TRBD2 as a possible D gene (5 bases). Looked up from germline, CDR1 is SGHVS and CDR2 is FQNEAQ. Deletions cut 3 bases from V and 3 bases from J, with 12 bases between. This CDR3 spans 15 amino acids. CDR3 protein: CASSFVAEVYNEQFF. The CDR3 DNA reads TGTGCCAGCAGCTTCGTGGCGGAGGTCTACAATGAGCAGTTCTTC.

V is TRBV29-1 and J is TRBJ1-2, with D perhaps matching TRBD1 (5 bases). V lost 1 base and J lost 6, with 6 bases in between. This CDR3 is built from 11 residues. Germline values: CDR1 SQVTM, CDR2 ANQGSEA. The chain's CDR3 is CSVEGRDGYTF. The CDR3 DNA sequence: TGCAGCGTTGAAGGCAGGGATGGCTACACCTTC.

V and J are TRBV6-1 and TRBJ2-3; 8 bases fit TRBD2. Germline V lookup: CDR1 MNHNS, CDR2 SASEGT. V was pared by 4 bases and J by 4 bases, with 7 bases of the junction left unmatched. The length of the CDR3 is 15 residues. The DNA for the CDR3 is TGTGCCAGCAGTGGGAGGGTAGCGGGATCAGATACGCAGTATTTT. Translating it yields CASSGRVAGSDTQYF.

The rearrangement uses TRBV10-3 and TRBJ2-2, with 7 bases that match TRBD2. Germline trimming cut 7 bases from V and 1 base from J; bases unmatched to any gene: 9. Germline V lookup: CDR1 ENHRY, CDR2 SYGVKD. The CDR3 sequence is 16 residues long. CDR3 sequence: CAITPTSGKNTGELFF. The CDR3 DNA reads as TGTGCCATCACCCCTACGAGCGGGAAGAACACCGGGGAGCTGTTTTTT.